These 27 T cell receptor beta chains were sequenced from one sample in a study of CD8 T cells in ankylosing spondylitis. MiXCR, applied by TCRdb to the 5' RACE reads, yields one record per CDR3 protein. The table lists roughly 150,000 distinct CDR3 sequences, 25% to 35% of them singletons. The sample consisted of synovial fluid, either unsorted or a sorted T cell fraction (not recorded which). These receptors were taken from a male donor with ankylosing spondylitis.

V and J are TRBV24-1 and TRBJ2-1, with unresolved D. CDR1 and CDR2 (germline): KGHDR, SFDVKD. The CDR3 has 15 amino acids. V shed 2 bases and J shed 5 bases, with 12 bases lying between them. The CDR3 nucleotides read TGTGCCACCAGTGATTCCAGTGAGGCGCACAATGAGCAGTTCTTC. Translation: CATSDSSEAHNEQFF.

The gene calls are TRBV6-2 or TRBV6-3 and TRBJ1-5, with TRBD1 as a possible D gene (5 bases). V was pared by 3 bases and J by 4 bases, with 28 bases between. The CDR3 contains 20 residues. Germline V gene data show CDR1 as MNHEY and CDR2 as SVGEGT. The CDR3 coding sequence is TGTGCCAGCAGTTATAGCCCTCCCGGTGCGGTCAGGGTATCAAATCAGCCCCAGCATTTT. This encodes CASSYSPPGAVRVSNQPQHF.

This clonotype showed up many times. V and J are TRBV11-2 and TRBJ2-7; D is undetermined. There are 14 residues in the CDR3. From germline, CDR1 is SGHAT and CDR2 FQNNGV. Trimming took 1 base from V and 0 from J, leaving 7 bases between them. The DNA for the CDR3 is TGTGCCAGCAGCTTAGGGCGGTACTCCTACGAGCAGTACTTC. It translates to CASSLGRYSYEQYF.

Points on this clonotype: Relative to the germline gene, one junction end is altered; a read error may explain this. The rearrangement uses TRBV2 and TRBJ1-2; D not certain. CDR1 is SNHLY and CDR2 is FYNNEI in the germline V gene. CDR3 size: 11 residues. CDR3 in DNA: TGTGCCAGCAGTGACCCCGGGCTCCCCAATTTC. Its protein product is CASSDPGLPNF.

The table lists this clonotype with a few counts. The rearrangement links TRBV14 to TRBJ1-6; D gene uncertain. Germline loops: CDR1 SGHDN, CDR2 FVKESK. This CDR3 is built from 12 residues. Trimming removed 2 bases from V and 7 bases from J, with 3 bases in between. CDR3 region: CASSQQNSPLHF. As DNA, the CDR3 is TGTGCCAGCAGCCAACAAAATTCACCCCTCCACTTT.

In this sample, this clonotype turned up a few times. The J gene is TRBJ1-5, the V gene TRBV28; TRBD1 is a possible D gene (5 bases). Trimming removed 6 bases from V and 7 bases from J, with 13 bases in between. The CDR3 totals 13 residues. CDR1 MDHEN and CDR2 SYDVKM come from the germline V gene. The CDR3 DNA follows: TGTGCCAGCAGACGGCAGGGAAAGCAGCCCCAGCATTTT. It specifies CASRRQGKQPQHF.

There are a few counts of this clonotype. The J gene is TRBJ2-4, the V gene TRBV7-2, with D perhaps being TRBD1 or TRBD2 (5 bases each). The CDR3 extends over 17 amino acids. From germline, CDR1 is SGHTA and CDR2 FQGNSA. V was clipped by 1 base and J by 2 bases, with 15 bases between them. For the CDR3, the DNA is TGTGCCAGCAGCTTAGTGGCTAGCCAGGGAACCAAAAACATTCAGTACTTC. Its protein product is CASSLVASQGTKNIQYF. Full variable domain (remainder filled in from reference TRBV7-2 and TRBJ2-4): GAGVSQSPSNKVTEKGKDVELRCDPISGHTALYWYRQSLGQGLEFLIYFQGNSAPDKSGLPSDRFSAERTGGSVSTLTIQRTQQEDSAVYLCASSLVASQGTKNIQYFGAGTRLSVL.

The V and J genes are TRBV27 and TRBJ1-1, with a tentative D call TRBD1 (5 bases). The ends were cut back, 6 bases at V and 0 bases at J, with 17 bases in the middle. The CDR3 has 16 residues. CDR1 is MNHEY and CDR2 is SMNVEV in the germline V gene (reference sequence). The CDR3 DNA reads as TGTGCCAGCAGCCGCCGGGGCGGGGAGGTGAACACTGAAGCTTTCTTT. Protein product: CASSRRGGEVNTEAFF.

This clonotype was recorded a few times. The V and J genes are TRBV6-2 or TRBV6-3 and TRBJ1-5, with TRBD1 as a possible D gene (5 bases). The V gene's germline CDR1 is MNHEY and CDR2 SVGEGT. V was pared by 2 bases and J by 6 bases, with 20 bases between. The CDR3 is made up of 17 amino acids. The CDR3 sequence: CASSYMPPQVGSQPQHF. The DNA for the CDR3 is TGTGCCAGCAGTTACATGCCGCCACAGGTCGGGAGTCAGCCCCAGCATTTT.

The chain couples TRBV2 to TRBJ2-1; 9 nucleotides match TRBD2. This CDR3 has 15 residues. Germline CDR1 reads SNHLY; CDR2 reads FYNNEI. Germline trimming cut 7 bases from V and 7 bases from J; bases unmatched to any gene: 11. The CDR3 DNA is TGTGCCAGCACGGGCCAAGCGGGAGGCAGGAATGAGCAGTTCTTC. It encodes CASTGQAGGRNEQFF.

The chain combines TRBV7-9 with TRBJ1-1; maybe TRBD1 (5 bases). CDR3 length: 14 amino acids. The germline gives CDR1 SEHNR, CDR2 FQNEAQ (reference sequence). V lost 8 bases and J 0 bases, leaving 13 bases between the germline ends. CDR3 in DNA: TGTGCCAGCGGCAAGGGGTTGCTGAACACTGAAGCTTTCTTT. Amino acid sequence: CASGKGLLNTEAFF.

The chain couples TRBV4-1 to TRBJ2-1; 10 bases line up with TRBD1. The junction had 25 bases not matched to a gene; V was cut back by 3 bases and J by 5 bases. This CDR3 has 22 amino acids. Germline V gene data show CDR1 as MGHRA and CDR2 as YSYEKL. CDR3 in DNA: TGCGCCAGCAGCCAGGGTCATAGGACAGGGGGTTTGCGGGAGGTCCTCCACAATGAGCAGTTCTTC. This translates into CASSQGHRTGGLREVLHNEQFF.

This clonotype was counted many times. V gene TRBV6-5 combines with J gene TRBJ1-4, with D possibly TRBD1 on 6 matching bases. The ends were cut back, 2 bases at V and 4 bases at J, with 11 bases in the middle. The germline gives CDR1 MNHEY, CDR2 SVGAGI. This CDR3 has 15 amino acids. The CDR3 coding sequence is TGTGCCAGCAGTTACCAGAACAGGGATAATGAAAAACTGTTTTTT. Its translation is CASSYQNRDNEKLFF.

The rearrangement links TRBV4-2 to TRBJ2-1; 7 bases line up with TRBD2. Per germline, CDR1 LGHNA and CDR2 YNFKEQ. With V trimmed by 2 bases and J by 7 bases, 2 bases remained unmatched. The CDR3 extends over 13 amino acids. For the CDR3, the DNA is TGTGCCAGCAGCCAAAAAGCGGGAAATGAGCAGTTCTTC. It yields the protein CASSQKAGNEQFF.

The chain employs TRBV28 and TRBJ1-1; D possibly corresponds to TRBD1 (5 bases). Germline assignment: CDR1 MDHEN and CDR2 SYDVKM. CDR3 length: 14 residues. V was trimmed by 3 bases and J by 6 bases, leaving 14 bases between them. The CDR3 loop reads CASSLLRQGAEAFF. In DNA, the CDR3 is TGTGCCAGCAGTTTGCTACGCCAAGGGGCTGAAGCTTTCTTT.

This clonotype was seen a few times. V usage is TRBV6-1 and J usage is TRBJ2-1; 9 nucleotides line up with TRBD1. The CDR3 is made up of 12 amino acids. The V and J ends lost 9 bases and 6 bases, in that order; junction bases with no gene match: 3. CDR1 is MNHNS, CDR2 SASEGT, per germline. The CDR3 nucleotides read TGTGCCAGTCGGACAGGGGTCAATGAGCAGTTCTTC. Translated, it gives CASRTGVNEQFF.

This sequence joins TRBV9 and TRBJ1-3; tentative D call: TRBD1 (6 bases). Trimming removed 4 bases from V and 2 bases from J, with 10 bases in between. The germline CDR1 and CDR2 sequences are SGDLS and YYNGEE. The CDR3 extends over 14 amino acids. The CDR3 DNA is TGTGCCAGCAGCCCACAGGGTACTGGAAACACCATATATTTT. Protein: CASSPQGTGNTIYF. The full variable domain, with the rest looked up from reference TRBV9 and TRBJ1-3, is DSGVTQTPKHLITATGQRVTLRCSPRSGDLSVYWYQQSLDQGLQFLIQYYNGEERAKGNILERFSAQQFPDLHSELNLSSLELGDSALYFCASSPQGTGNTIYFGEGSWLTVV.

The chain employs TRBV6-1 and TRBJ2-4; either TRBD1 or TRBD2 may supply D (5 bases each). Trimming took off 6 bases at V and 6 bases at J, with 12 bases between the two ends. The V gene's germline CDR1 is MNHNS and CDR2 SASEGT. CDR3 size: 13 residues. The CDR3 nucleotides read TGTGCCAGCAGCCTCAGTGGGGGAAACATTCAGTACTTC. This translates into CASSLSGGNIQYF.

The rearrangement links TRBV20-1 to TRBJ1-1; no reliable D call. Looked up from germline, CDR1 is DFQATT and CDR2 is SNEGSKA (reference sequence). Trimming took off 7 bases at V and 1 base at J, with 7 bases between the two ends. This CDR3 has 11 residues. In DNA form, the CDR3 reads TGCAGTGGGCACACGAACACTGAAGCTTTCTTT. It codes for CSGHTNTEAFF.

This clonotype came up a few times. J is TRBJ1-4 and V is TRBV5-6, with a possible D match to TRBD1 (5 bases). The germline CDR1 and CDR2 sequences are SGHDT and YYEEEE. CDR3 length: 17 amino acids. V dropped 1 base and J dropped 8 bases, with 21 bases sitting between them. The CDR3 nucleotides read TGTGCCAGCAGCTTGCTTGGGTTGGGGACGGAAGGGGAAAAACTGTTTTTT. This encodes CASSLLGLGTEGEKLFF.

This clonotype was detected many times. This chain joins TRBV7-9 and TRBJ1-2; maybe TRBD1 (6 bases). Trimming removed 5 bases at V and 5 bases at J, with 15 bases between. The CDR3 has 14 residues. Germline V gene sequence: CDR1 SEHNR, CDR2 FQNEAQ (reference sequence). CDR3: CASSLGGIGYGYTF. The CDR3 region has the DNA TGTGCCAGCAGCCTAGGGGGGATCGGGTATGGCTACACCTTC. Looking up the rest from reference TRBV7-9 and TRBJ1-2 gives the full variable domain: DTGVSQNPRHKITKRGQNVTFRCDPISEHNRLYWYRQTLGQGPEFLTYFQNEAQLEKSRLLSDRFSAERPKGSFSTLEIQRTEQGDSAMYLCASSLGGIGYGYTFGSGTRLTVV.

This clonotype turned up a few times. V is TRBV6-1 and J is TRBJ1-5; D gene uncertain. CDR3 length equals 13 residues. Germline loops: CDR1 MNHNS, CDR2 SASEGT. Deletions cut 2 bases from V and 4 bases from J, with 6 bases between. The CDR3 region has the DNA TGTGCCAGCAGTGAATTAAATAATCAGCCCCAGCATTTT. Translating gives CASSELNNQPQHF.

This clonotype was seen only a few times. CDR3 protein: CASQANTGELFF. In DNA, the CDR3 is TGTGCCAGCCAAGCGAACACCGGGGAGCTGTTTTTT. The chain couples TRBV6-5 to TRBJ2-2; no definite D call. The CDR3 contains 12 residues. Germline loops: CDR1 MNHEY, CDR2 SVGAGI. V was shortened by 8 bases and J by 0 bases, with 4 bases between the two germline ends.

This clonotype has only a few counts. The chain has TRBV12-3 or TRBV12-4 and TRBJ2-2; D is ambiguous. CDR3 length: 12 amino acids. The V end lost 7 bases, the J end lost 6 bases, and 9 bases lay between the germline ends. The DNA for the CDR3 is TGTGCCAGCATCCTGAGCGCCGGGGAGCTGTTTTTT. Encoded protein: CASILSAGELFF.

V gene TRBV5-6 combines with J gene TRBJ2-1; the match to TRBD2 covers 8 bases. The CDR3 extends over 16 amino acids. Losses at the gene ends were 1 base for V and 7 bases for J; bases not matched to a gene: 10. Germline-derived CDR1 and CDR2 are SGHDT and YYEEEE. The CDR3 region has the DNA TGTGCCAGCAGCTTGTTAACGGGGGGGAACCAAAATGAGCAGTTCTTC. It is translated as CASSLLTGGNQNEQFF.

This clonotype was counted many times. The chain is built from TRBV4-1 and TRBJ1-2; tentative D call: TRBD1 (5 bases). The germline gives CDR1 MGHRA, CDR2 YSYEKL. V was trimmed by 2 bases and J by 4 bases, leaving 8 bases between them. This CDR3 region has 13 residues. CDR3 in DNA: TGCGCCAGCAGCCAATTAACAGGCTATGGCTACACCTTC. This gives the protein CASSQLTGYGYTF.

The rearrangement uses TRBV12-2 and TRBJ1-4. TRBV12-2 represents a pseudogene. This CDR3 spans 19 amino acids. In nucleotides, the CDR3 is TGTGCAAGTCGCTTGTCGGTAACGACTTCACCTCCAACTAATGAAAAACTGTTTTTT. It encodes CASRLSVTTSPPTNEKLFF.